The present entry profiles one TCR beta chain with its context. This CDR3 region has 17 residues. V lost 5 bases to trimming and J lost 5 bases, with 22 bases between them. From germline, CDR1 is MGHDK and CDR2 SYGVNS. Isolated RNA was reverse transcribed into cDNA used as the sequencing template. Profiling relied on immunoSEQ multiplex PCR, and the TCRdb table lists in-frame clones only, not all of them. The repertoire holds roughly 150,000 clones, with around half as singletons. The sample belongs to a study of CD8+ T cells in alopecia areata. The source material was CD8+ T cells sorted from blood, sampled at week 0. The clonotype originates from a human donor with alopecia areata. The J gene is TRBJ1-5, the V gene TRBV25-1; D is possibly TRBD1 (6 bases). This CDR3 is CASSQGYGGIEDQPQHF. For the CDR3, the DNA is TGTGCCAGCAGTCAGGGGTATGGGGGGATAGAAGATCAGCCCCAGCATTTT.